Shown below are 25 T cell receptor beta chains from a single sample sequenced in a study of OX40 agonist ivuxolimab in advanced cancers. Measured with immunoSEQ multiplex PCR; TCRdb has only the in-frame clones, and not every one. Found here are under 100,000 clones, roughly 89% of them singletons; the top ten hold about 0.63%. The sample here was CD4+ or CD8+ T cells sorted from blood, taken in a trial of the OX40 agonist ivuxolimab. The receptor set was obtained from an adult with an advanced solid tumor such as melanoma, head and neck, liver or kidney cancer.

This chain uses TRBV11-2 with TRBJ2-1, with 8 bases that match TRBD2. The V gene's germline CDR1 is SGHAT and CDR2 FQNNGV. The CDR3 totals 16 residues. The trim removed 5 bases at V and 1 base at J, leaving 7 bases unmatched. The CDR3 DNA is TGTGCCAGCAGCCGACTAAGCGGGAGTTCCTACAATGAGCAGTTCTTC. This sequence encodes CASSRLSGSSYNEQFF.

The CDR3 loop reads CAWSVSGIGANTEAFF. In nucleotides, the CDR3 is TGTGCCTGGAGTGTCTCCGGGATCGGTGCGAACACTGAAGCTTTCTTT. The chain carries TRBV30 and TRBJ1-1, with D unclear. V shed 0 bases and J shed 1 base, with 15 bases lying between them. The CDR3 extends over 16 amino acids. Germline CDR1 reads GTSNPN; CDR2 reads SVGIG (reference sequence).

This chain links TRBV4-1 with TRBJ1-3; the match to TRBD1 covers 7 bases. The CDR3 sequence is 19 residues long. The trim removed 1 base at V and 0 bases at J, leaving 12 bases unmatched. Germline CDR1 and CDR2: MGHRA and YSYEKL. The CDR3 region is CASSQGLGGLGSSGNTIYF. The CDR3 DNA reads as TGCGCCAGCAGCCAAGGTCTAGGGGGCTTAGGGTCCTCTGGAAACACCATATATTTT.

V is TRBV25-1 and J is TRBJ2-6; D remains unclear. The length of the CDR3 is 13 residues. Trimming took off 7 bases at V and 0 bases at J, with 4 bases between the two ends. CDR1 and CDR2 from the germline V gene are MGHDK and SYGVNS. The CDR3 DNA follows: TGTGCCAGCACCGCCTCTGGGGCCAACGTCCTGACTTTC. This sequence encodes CASTASGANVLTF. Looking up the rest from reference TRBV25-1 and TRBJ2-6 gives the full variable domain: EADIYQTPRYLVIGTGKKITLECSQTMGHDKMYWYQQDPGMELHLIHYSYGVNSTEKGDLSSESTVSRIRTEHFPLTLESARPSHTSQYLCASTASGANVLTFGAGSRLTVL.

The V call is TRBV18, the J call TRBJ2-7; D is perhaps TRBD1 (5 bases). There are 15 residues in the CDR3. CDR1 is KGHSH, CDR2 LQKENI, per germline. Between the trimmed V and J ends, which lost 1 base and 2 bases, there was a span of 12 bases. The CDR3 loop is CASSPLATEPYEQYF. In DNA form, the CDR3 reads TGTGCCAGCTCACCACTCGCGACAGAGCCCTACGAGCAGTACTTC.

This chain joins TRBV2 and TRBJ1-4, with a tentative D call TRBD1 (6 bases). This CDR3 has 15 residues. With 5 bases removed from V and 3 bases from J, the gap between germline ends came to 13 bases. CDR1 and CDR2 (germline): SNHLY, FYNNEI. The CDR3 reads CASSPTRGSNEKLFF. The CDR3 DNA sequence: TGTGCCAGCAGTCCAACCAGGGGTTCTAATGAAAAACTGTTTTTT.

J is TRBJ2-3 and V is TRBV18; 7 bases fit TRBD1. After removal of 3 bases from V and 2 bases from J, the junction contained 14 bases not matched to a gene. The V gene's germline CDR1 is KGHSH and CDR2 LQKENI. This CDR3 comprises 18 residues. DNA of the CDR3: TGTGCCAGCTCACCCCCGCGAATCACAGGGGAACCCACAGATACGCAGTATTTT. As protein: CASSPPRITGEPTDTQYF. The variable domain in full, completed from reference TRBV18 and TRBJ2-3, reads NAGVMQNPRHLVRRRGQEARLRCSPMKGHSHVYWYRQLPEEGLKFMVYLQKENIIDESGMPKERFSAEFPKEGPSILRIQQVVRGDSAAYFCASSPPRITGEPTDTQYFGPGTRLTVL.

The rearrangement links TRBV19 to TRBJ2-4; D is possibly TRBD1 or TRBD2 (5 bases each). V lost 7 bases, J lost 11 bases, and 27 bases lay in between. Germline CDR1 reads LNHDA; CDR2 reads SQIVND (reference sequence). The CDR3 spans 16 residues. The CDR3 loop reads CASTREFRVVEGFQYF. DNA for the CDR3: TGTGCCAGTACCAGGGAGTTTAGAGTGGTCGAGGGGTTTCAGTACTTC.

The table lists this clone with a count of one. This chain connects TRBV11-2 to TRBJ2-7; possibly TRBD1 or TRBD2 for D (5 bases each). The CDR3 covers 15 residues. Trimming removed 6 bases from V and 1 base from J, with 16 bases in between. Germline assignment: CDR1 SGHAT and CDR2 FQNNGV. The CDR3 loop reads CASRMGQGGSYEQYF. The CDR3 bases are TGTGCCAGCAGAATGGGGCAGGGCGGGTCCTACGAGCAGTACTTC.

This chain connects TRBV11-3 to TRBJ2-5; a weak D match, TRBD2 (6 bases). Trimming left V 0 bases short and J 7 bases short, with 9 bases between. The CDR3 totals 13 residues. Looked up from germline, CDR1 is SGHNT and CDR2 is YENEEA. The CDR3, as DNA: TGTGCCAGCAGCTTAGATCAGGGAGGGACCCAGTACTTC. It codes for CASSLDQGGTQYF. The variable domain in full, completed from reference TRBV11-3 and TRBJ2-5, reads EAGVVQSPRYKIIEKKQPVAFWCNPISGHNTLYWYLQNLGQGPELLIRYENEEAVDDSQLPKDRFSAERLKGVDSTLKIQPAELGDSAVYLCASSLDQGGTQYFGPGTRLLVL.

The table lists this clone with a few counts. This chain links TRBV7-8 with TRBJ1-6; 10 bases match TRBD1. J gave up 10 bases and V 7 bases, and 4 bases lay outside the gene matches. CDR1 SGHVS and CDR2 FQNEAQ come from the germline V gene. The CDR3 consists of 13 residues. Written as DNA, the CDR3 is TGTGCCAGCACCTGGGACAGGGGCTCACCCCTCCACTTT. This sequence encodes CASTWDRGSPLHF.

CDR3: CATSRETGANYGYTF. CDR3 nucleotide sequence: TGTGCCACCAGCAGAGAGACCGGGGCTAACTATGGCTACACCTTC. This chain links TRBV15 with TRBJ1-2, with no clear D. Germline V gives CDR1 LNHNV, CDR2 YYDKDF (reference sequence). This CDR3 spans 15 amino acids. V shed 0 bases and J shed 0 bases, with 8 bases lying between them.

V is TRBV13 and J is TRBJ2-5, with 8 bases aligning to TRBD1. J gave up 4 bases and V 5 bases, and 3 bases lay outside the gene matches. Germline V gene data show CDR1 as PRHDT and CDR2 as FYEKMQ (reference sequence). This CDR3 comprises 13 residues. The CDR3 nucleotides are TGTGCCAGCAGCGCAGGGGGCGTAGAGACCCAGTACTTC. Its translation: CASSAGGVETQYF.

This clone appeared once. J is TRBJ1-1 and V is TRBV19; possibly TRBD1 for D (6 bases). V shed 4 bases and J shed 5 bases, with 14 bases lying between them. CDR1 is LNHDA, CDR2 SQIVND, per germline (reference sequence). There are 14 residues in the CDR3. CDR3 amino acids: CASSTQGSKTEAFF. CDR3 sequence (DNA): TGTGCCAGTAGTACACAGGGTTCTAAGACTGAAGCTTTCTTT.

This clone was counted only a few times. This chain connects TRBV7-9 to TRBJ1-4, with D possibly being TRBD1 (5 bases). V was cut by 2 bases and J by 7 bases, with 14 bases left in between. CDR1 SEHNR and CDR2 FQNEAQ come from the germline V gene (reference sequence). The CDR3 contains 15 residues. The CDR3 here is CASSLPEGVGEKLFF. The CDR3, as DNA: TGTGCCAGCAGCTTACCCGAAGGGGTGGGTGAAAAACTGTTTTTT.

This clone was found a few times. The genes are TRBV6-6 and TRBJ1-1; D is unresolved. The CDR3 totals 14 residues. Trimming cost V 0 bases and J 4 bases, with 9 bases left between them. CDR1 is MNHNY and CDR2 is SVGAGI in the germline V gene (reference sequence). DNA for the CDR3: TGTGCCAGCAGTTACTCCGGTCCCATCACTGAAGCTTTCTTT. Residues: CASSYSGPITEAFF.

The chain has TRBV5-5 and TRBJ1-1; unclear D gene. The germline V gene has CDR1 SGHKS and CDR2 YYEKEE (reference sequence). Deletions cut 4 bases from V and 2 bases from J, with 9 bases between. The CDR3 extends over 13 amino acids. The CDR3 DNA sequence: TGTGCCAGCAGCCGGAATTTAAACACTGAAGCTTTCTTT. Its protein is CASSRNLNTEAFF.

The V call is TRBV9, the J call TRBJ1-3; TRBD1 is a possible D gene (5 bases). The CDR3 spans 17 residues. CDR1 and CDR2 (germline): SGDLS, YYNGEE. Trimming shortened V by 0 bases and J by 2 bases, and 15 bases separated the two germline ends. The CDR3 DNA is TGTGCCAGCAGCGTAGGAGGGGCGGCAGTTACTGGAAACACCATATATTTT. Residues: CASSVGGAAVTGNTIYF.

The chain is built from TRBV27 and TRBJ1-5, with no clear D. In germline, CDR1 is MNHEY, CDR2 SMNVEV (reference sequence). CDR3 length: 18 amino acids. V gave up 5 bases and J gave up 0 bases, with 20 bases separating them. The CDR3 reads CASSARHETLYSNQPQHF. In nucleotides, the CDR3 is TGTGCCAGCAGTGCAAGGCATGAGACACTCTATAGCAATCAGCCCCAGCATTTT.

This clone was recorded once. The rearrangement links TRBV6-1 to TRBJ1-2; 7 nucleotides line up with TRBD1. This CDR3 has 14 residues. Germline V gives CDR1 MNHNS, CDR2 SASEGT. V lost 6 bases to trimming and J lost 4 bases; unmatched junction nucleotides: 8. CDR3 nucleotide sequence: TGTGCCAGCAGACTATTAGGACAGGCCTATGGCTACACCTTC. It is translated as CASRLLGQAYGYTF.

The J gene is TRBJ2-5, the V gene TRBV15; 7 bases match TRBD2. This CDR3 spans 13 amino acids. With 4 bases clipped from V and 3 bases from J, the junction kept 2 bases outside the gene matches. From germline, CDR1 is LNHNV and CDR2 YYDKDF (reference sequence). Here the CDR3 reads CATSNGLEETQYF. For the CDR3, the DNA is TGTGCCACCAGCAACGGACTAGAAGAGACCCAGTACTTC.

The chain recombines TRBV6-1 with TRBJ1-2, with D perhaps TRBD1 (5 bases). V lost 5 bases and J lost 5, with 9 bases in between. CDR1 MNHNS and CDR2 SASEGT come from the germline V gene. The CDR3 runs 12 residues. The CDR3 reads CASSPGRYGYTF. In DNA, the CDR3 is TGTGCCAGCAGTCCGGGACGGTATGGCTACACCTTC.

The chain carries TRBV19 and TRBJ2-3; 8 nucleotides align to TRBD1. The CDR3 runs 15 residues. Looked up from germline, CDR1 is LNHDA and CDR2 is SQIVND (reference sequence). With 9 bases clipped from V and 0 bases from J, the junction kept 8 bases outside the gene matches. The CDR3 nucleotides are TGTGCCAGCAGAGCCGGGACAGGAAGCACAGATACGCAGTATTTT. Its protein product is CASRAGTGSTDTQYF.

V gene TRBV4-1 combines with J gene TRBJ2-1; 7 bases map to TRBD2. CDR3 length: 16 amino acids. Germline V gives CDR1 MGHRA, CDR2 YSYEKL. The V segment lost 0 bases and the J segment 4 bases; nucleotides outside the gene matches: 6. This CDR3 is CASSQDSSGLYNEQFF. Here the CDR3 DNA reads TGCGCCAGCAGCCAAGACTCTAGCGGACTATACAATGAGCAGTTCTTC.

V is TRBV7-9 and J is TRBJ1-5, with D hard to call. Germline V CDR1 and CDR2: SEHNR, FQNEAQ (reference sequence). Trimming took off 2 bases at V and 6 bases at J, with 5 bases between the two ends. The CDR3 is 12 amino acids. The CDR3 DNA is TGTGCCAGCAGCTTATTGGGTCAGCCCCAGCATTTT. This gives the protein CASSLLGQPQHF.